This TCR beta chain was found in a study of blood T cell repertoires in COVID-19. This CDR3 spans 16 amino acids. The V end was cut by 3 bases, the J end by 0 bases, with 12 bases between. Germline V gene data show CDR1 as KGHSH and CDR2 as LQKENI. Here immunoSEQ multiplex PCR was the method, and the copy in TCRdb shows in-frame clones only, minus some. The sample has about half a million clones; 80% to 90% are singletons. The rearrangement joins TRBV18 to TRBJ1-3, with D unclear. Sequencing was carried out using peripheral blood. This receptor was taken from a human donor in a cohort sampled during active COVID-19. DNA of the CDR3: TGTGCCAGCTCACCCAACCGGCGGGACTCTGGAAACACCATATATTTT. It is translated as CASSPNRRDSGNTIYF.